This T cell receptor beta chain is from a study of shared clonotypes between healthy human individuals. About the research overall: Donors had three CD4 naive, three CD4 memory, two CD8 naive and one CD8 memory plate apiece.

The repertoire was sequenced with immunoSEQ multiplex PCR; TCRdb's copy has only in-frame clones and lacks some. This table has some 600,000 clones, approximately 96% appearing once. V gave up 1 base and J gave up 3 bases, with 4 bases separating them. The CDR3 consists of 13 residues. The V gene's germline CDR1 is SGHDT and CDR2 YYEEEE. Terminally differentiated effector memory CD45RA+ cells were excluded from the naive CD8 cells, which were CD45RO-negative and positively selected for CCR7. The sample was naive CD8+ T cells sorted from blood. The chain is built from TRBV5-6 and TRBJ2-2, with D unclear. This TCR was recovered from a woman aged 25 to 45 in good health. The CDR3 region has the DNA TGTGCCAGCAGCTTGCAGGACACCGGGGAGCTGTTTTTT. It codes for CASSLQDTGELFF.